The clone carrying this TCR beta chain is termed medium-sized (0.01 to 0.1%). Its specificity is unknown. This entry is derived from a study of tissue T cells after allogeneic stem cell transplantation. Overall study: Samples with visible lymphocytes on H&E were prioritized for sequencing. Study outcomes and limitations: Only a limited share of tissue TCRs appeared in blood or spleen. Shared clones across patients were few; motif clustering revealed tissue-specific shared signatures.

CDR3 length: 16 amino acids. Germline V gene lookup returns CDR1 SGHTA and CDR2 FQGNSA. Trimming shortened V by 2 bases and J by 1 base, and 14 bases separated the two germline ends. Sequencing of TCRbeta CDR3 at survey depth gave sequences and template counts. Using immunoSEQ multiplex PCR, the repertoire was profiled, and TCRdb retains in-frame clones only, with some absent. The table shows 20,000 to 30,000 clones, with less than 75% occurring only once. This TCR was sampled from an older female donor with lung cancer. The material sequenced was tissue from the ileum, taken at autopsy. This chain joins TRBV7-2 and TRBJ1-1, with D possibly TRBD1 on 6 matching bases. The CDR3 nucleotides are TGTGCCAGCAGCTTACTTAGCACAGGGCGGAACACTGAAGCTTTCTTT. Its translation: CASSLLSTGRNTEAFF. The variable domain in full, completed from reference TRBV7-2 and TRBJ1-1, reads GAGVSQSPSNKVTEKGKDVELRCDPISGHTALYWYRQSLGQGLEFLIYFQGNSAPDKSGLPSDRFSAERTGGSVSTLTIQRTQQEDSAVYLCASSLLSTGRNTEAFFGQGTRLTVV.